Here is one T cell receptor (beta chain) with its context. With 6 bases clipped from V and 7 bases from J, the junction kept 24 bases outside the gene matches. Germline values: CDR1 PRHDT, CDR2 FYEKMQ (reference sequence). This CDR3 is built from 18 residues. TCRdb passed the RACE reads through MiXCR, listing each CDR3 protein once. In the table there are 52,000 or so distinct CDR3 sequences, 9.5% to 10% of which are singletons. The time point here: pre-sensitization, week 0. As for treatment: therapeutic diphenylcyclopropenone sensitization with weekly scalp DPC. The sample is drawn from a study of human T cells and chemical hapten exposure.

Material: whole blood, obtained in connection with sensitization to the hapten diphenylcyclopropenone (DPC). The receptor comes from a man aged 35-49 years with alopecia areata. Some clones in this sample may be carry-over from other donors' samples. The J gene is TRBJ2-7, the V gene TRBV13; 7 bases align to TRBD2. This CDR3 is CASSRTPLAGAVSEEQYF. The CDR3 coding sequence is TGTGCCAGCAGTCGTACCCCTTTAGCGGGCGCCGTCTCGGAGGAGCAGTACTTC.